The 20 T cell receptor beta chains below all came from one sample that was sequenced in a study of T cell responses to AZD1222 COVID-19 vaccine. The repertoire was sequenced with immunoSEQ multiplex PCR; TCRdb's copy has only in-frame clones and lacks some. The repertoire has roughly 120,000 clones, 88% of them found once; the top ten carry around 4%. The sequencing here drew on peripheral blood, taken 28 days after the second AZD1222 dose. The receptor set was obtained from an adult who received the AZD1222 COVID-19 vaccine.

This clone was seen once. CDR3 loop: CASSQSVRMGGFSYEQYF. CDR3 nucleotides: TGTGCCAGCAGCCAAAGTGTGAGGATGGGGGGCTTTTCCTACGAGCAGTACTTC. The chain uses TRBV7-3 and TRBJ2-7; the D call may be TRBD1 or TRBD2 (6 bases each). The CDR3 covers 18 residues. Trimming pared 5 bases from V and 1 base from J, leaving 24 bases between. In germline, CDR1 is SGHTA, CDR2 FQGTGA.

This clone is a singleton in its sample. CDR3 sequence: CASSAGQGKYEQYF. The CDR3 bases are TGTGCCAGCAGCGCGGGACAGGGAAAATACGAGCAGTACTTC. The V call is TRBV9, the J call TRBJ2-7, with TRBD1 identical over 9 bases. The ends lost 3 bases at V and 4 bases at J; junction bases unmatched: 5. The CDR3 contains 14 residues. Germline V CDR1 and CDR2: SGDLS, YYNGEE.

This chain connects TRBV14 to TRBJ2-7; D may be TRBD2 (6 bases). The CDR3 totals 15 residues. Trimming took 4 bases from V and 0 from J, leaving 13 bases between them. The V gene's germline CDR1 is SGHDN and CDR2 FVKESK. CDR3 loop: CASSPLSGGSYEQYF. DNA of the CDR3: TGTGCCAGCAGCCCCCTCTCCGGGGGCTCCTACGAGCAGTACTTC.

The CDR3 coding sequence is TGTGCCAGCAGTCGATTTGAGGGACCGGATGGTCAGCCCCAGCATTTT. This sequence encodes CASSRFEGPDGQPQHF. The chain combines TRBV4-2 with TRBJ1-5; the D gene is possibly TRBD1 (5 bases). V lost 6 bases and J lost 6, with 21 bases in between. CDR3 length: 16 residues. From germline, CDR1 is LGHNA and CDR2 YNFKEQ.

The rearrangement joins TRBV18 to TRBJ2-7; TRBD1 agrees at 9 bases. The CDR3 consists of 13 residues. Germline CDR1 reads KGHSH; CDR2 reads LQKENI. With 6 bases clipped from V and 4 bases from J, the junction kept 4 bases outside the gene matches. CDR3 amino acids: CASSRDRAYEQYF. Written as DNA, the CDR3 is TGTGCCAGCTCGAGGGACAGGGCGTACGAGCAGTACTTC.

The chain recombines TRBV3-1 (or the pseudogene TRBV3-2) with TRBJ2-3, with a possible D match to TRBD2 (5 bases). Germline assignment: CDR1 LGHDT and CDR2 YNNKEL (reference sequence). CDR3 length: 14 amino acids. Trimming pared 4 bases from V and 4 bases from J, leaving 12 bases between. The CDR3 sequence: CASSPYRSADTQYF. The CDR3 nucleotides are TGTGCCAGCAGCCCGTACCGTAGCGCAGATACGCAGTATTTT.

The rearrangement uses TRBV27 and TRBJ2-6; 8 bases fit TRBD2. Germline lookup yields CDR1 MNHEY and CDR2 SMNVEV (reference sequence). This CDR3 spans 20 amino acids. V was clipped by 6 bases and J by 0 bases; unmatched bases: 16. The CDR3 region has the DNA TGTGCCAGCAGCATTGCGTCGGGAGCGGGGGCCGGCTCTGGGGCCAACGTCCTGACTTTC. Its translation: CASSIASGAGAGSGANVLTF.

This chain links TRBV7-9 with TRBJ1-1; possible D gene TRBD1, 6 bases. Trimming stripped 5 bases from V and 8 bases from J, with 15 bases between. The V gene's germline CDR1 is SEHNR and CDR2 FQNEAQ (reference sequence). CDR3 size: 13 residues. The CDR3 nucleotides are TGTGCCAGCAGCACCCGACAGGAAGGGGAAGCTTTCTTT. Translated, it gives CASSTRQEGEAFF. The variable domain in full, completed from reference TRBV7-9 and TRBJ1-1, reads DTGVSQNPRHKITKRGQNVTFRCDPISEHNRLYWYRQTLGQGPEFLTYFQNEAQLEKSRLLSDRFSAERPKGSFSTLEIQRTEQGDSAMYLCASSTRQEGEAFFGQGTRLTVV.

The chain couples TRBV19 to TRBJ1-5; D is unclear. The germline V and J ends were trimmed by 7 bases and 0 bases, with 7 bases remaining between them. Germline V gene sequence: CDR1 LNHDA, CDR2 SQIVND (reference sequence). The CDR3 spans 13 residues. The DNA of the CDR3 is TGTGCCAGTAAGGAACATAGCAATCAGCCCCAGCATTTT. Amino acids: CASKEHSNQPQHF. The variable domain in full, completed from reference TRBV19 and TRBJ1-5, reads DGGITQSPKYLFRKEGQNVTLSCEQNLNHDAMYWYRQDPGQGLRLIYYSQIVNDFQKGDIAEGYSVSREKKESFPLTVTSAQKNPTAFYLCASKEHSNQPQHFGDGTRLSIL.

This rearrangement joins TRBV9 to TRBJ2-3; D call uncertain. V gave up 3 bases and J gave up 6 bases, with 11 bases separating them. Germline CDR1 and CDR2: SGDLS and YYNGEE. The CDR3 covers 13 residues. CDR3 DNA: TGTGCCAGCAGCGATCCCTATGGTGATACGCAGTATTTT. Amino acids: CASSDPYGDTQYF.

This clone turned up a few times. This chain uses TRBV7-3 with TRBJ2-3, with TRBD2 matching over 12 bases. The ends lost 3 bases at V and 4 bases at J; junction bases unmatched: 5. Germline V lookup: CDR1 SGHTA, CDR2 FQGTGA. This CDR3 comprises 16 residues. The chain's CDR3 is CASSFLAGGRADTQYF. The CDR3 region has the DNA TGTGCCAGCAGCTTCCTAGCGGGAGGGCGTGCAGATACGCAGTATTTT. Using reference TRBV7-3 and TRBJ2-3 for the parts outside the CDR3, the full variable domain is GAGVSQTPSNKVTEKGKYVELRCDPISGHTALYWYRQSLGQGPEFLIYFQGTGAADDSGLPNDRFFAVRPEGSVSTLKIQRTERGDSAVYLCASSFLAGGRADTQYFGPGTRLTVL.

The chain joins TRBV19 to TRBJ1-5, with 9 bases matching TRBD1. CDR1 and CDR2 from the germline V gene are LNHDA and SQIVND (reference sequence). The V and J ends lost 5 bases and 6 bases, in that order; junction bases with no gene match: 5. The length of the CDR3 is 14 residues. The CDR3 loop is CASSLTGGGQPQHF. DNA for the CDR3: TGTGCCAGTAGTTTAACAGGGGGCGGTCAGCCCCAGCATTTT. Variable domain in full (rest from reference TRBV19 and TRBJ1-5): DGGITQSPKYLFRKEGQNVTLSCEQNLNHDAMYWYRQDPGQGLRLIYYSQIVNDFQKGDIAEGYSVSREKKESFPLTVTSAQKNPTAFYLCASSLTGGGQPQHFGDGTRLSIL.

In its sample, this clone was seen once. This sequence joins TRBV30 and TRBJ2-7; D remains ambiguous. Germline lookup yields CDR1 GTSNPN and CDR2 SVGIG (reference sequence). With 1 base removed from V and 7 bases from J, the gap between germline ends came to 14 bases. The CDR3 length is 13 residues. The CDR3 DNA follows: TGTGCCTGGAGTGCGGACCTAATCGGGGAGCAGTACTTC. Amino acids: CAWSADLIGEQYF.

The J gene is TRBJ2-1, the V gene TRBV5-5, with 10 bases matching TRBD2. V dropped 4 bases and J dropped 0; count of bases not matched to a gene: 4. The CDR3 runs 16 residues. The V gene's germline CDR1 is SGHKS and CDR2 YYEKEE (reference sequence). CDR3 amino acids: CASSTWTSGSYNEQFF. The DNA for the CDR3 is TGTGCCAGCAGCACCTGGACTAGCGGCTCCTACAATGAGCAGTTCTTC.

The chain carries TRBV20-1 and TRBJ1-2; D gene unclear. Trimming removed 3 bases from V and 7 bases from J, with 9 bases in between. From germline, CDR1 is DFQATT and CDR2 SNEGSKA (reference sequence). The CDR3 covers 11 residues. CDR3 region: CSASRLGGYTF. The CDR3 DNA reads as TGCAGTGCTAGCAGGTTGGGTGGCTACACCTTC.

J is TRBJ2-1 and V is TRBV5-6; TRBD2 matches at 9 bases. Germline V CDR1 and CDR2: SGHDT, YYEEEE. The trim removed 0 bases at V and 1 base at J, leaving 5 bases unmatched. The CDR3 contains 17 residues. The CDR3 coding sequence is TGTGCCAGCAGCTTGGCCTGGCTAGCGGGGTCCTACAATGAGCAGTTCTTC. Amino acids: CASSLAWLAGSYNEQFF.

The chain couples TRBV9 to TRBJ1-1, with no clear D. The CDR3 contains 16 residues. Trimming left V 3 bases short and J 1 base short, with 16 bases between. Germline values: CDR1 SGDLS, CDR2 YYNGEE. CDR3 region: CASSAAMVGTNTEAFF. CDR3 DNA: TGTGCCAGCAGCGCCGCTATGGTTGGAACGAACACTGAAGCTTTCTTT. Drawing the rest from reference TRBV9 and TRBJ1-1, the complete variable domain is DSGVTQTPKHLITATGQRVTLRCSPRSGDLSVYWYQQSLDQGLQFLIQYYNGEERAKGNILERFSAQQFPDLHSELNLSSLELGDSALYFCASSAAMVGTNTEAFFGQGTRLTVV.

This clone was seen a few times. The rearrangement uses TRBV19 and TRBJ1-2; 7 bases agree with TRBD1. Germline CDR1 reads LNHDA; CDR2 reads SQIVND (reference sequence). Trimming at V came to 4 bases and at J to 4 bases, leaving 9 bases not matched to a gene. This CDR3 has 15 residues. CDR3 sequence: CASSTTRDSVYGYTF. CDR3 in DNA: TGTGCCAGTAGTACGACCCGGGACAGTGTCTATGGCTACACCTTC.

The chain has TRBV10-1 and TRBJ2-7; tentatively, D is TRBD1 (6 bases). The V and J ends lost 10 bases and 6 bases respectively, with 13 bases between them. Germline CDR1 WNHNN, CDR2 SYGVQD (reference sequence). CDR3 length equals 11 residues. Written as DNA, the CDR3 is TGCGCCACCCACAGGGTGGTCGAGCAGTACTTC. This sequence encodes CATHRVVEQYF.

The chain has TRBV5-4 and TRBJ2-7; D is unresolved. This CDR3 comprises 14 residues. V dropped 4 bases and J dropped 3 bases, with 14 bases sitting between them. CDR1 SGHNT and CDR2 YYREEE come from the germline V gene (reference sequence). The CDR3 region has the DNA TGTGCCAGCAGCCTGGAGAGGAAAGACTACGAGCAGTACTTC. It yields the protein CASSLERKDYEQYF.